This section outlines one T cell receptor (beta chain) sequence together with its context. Its antigen is unidentified. TCRdb reprocessed the reads with MiXCR, giving one entry per CDR3 protein. The sample contains about 770,000 distinct CDR3 sequences, around 29% of which appear only once. The CDR3 is 15 amino acids. Trimming removed 0 bases from V and 0 bases from J, with 7 bases in between. CDR1 ENHRY and CDR2 SYGVKD come from the germline V gene. This sample is drawn from a study of T cell repertoires in cytomegalovirus infection. Study observations and caveats: Cumulative public TCR beta family frequency identified carriers of CMV plus the relevant HLA.

The J gene is TRBJ2-3, the V gene TRBV10-3; D ambiguous. The material sequenced was cultured CD8+ T cells from PBMCs, taken from culture after CMV antigen stimulation. The clonotype comes from a human donor in good health (CMV status not recorded). Some clones in this sample may be carry-over from other donors' samples. CDR3 region: CAISESKDSTDTQYF. The CDR3 DNA sequence: TGTGCCATCAGTGAGTCTAAAGACAGCACAGATACGCAGTATTTT.